A selection of T cell receptor beta chains follows, all from one sample in a study of OX40 agonist ivuxolimab in advanced cancers. Some clones are missing from TCRdb's copy, which holds only in-frame ones; the method was immunoSEQ multiplex PCR. The table has about 66,000 clones, around 93% seen once. Sequenced material: CD4+ or CD8+ T cells sorted from blood, taken in a trial of the OX40 agonist ivuxolimab. Receptors were obtained from an adult with an advanced solid tumor such as melanoma, head and neck, liver or kidney cancer. CDR3s include the opening cysteine and the closing phenylalanine or tryptophan. D genes are given only for firm matches. The size entry is marked missing in some rows and otherwise reads once, few, many or a size class.

clone_size: .
v_call: TRBV7-3
j_call: TRBJ2-7
d_call: .
cdr3_nt: TGTGCCAGCAGCTTAAAGGCCGGAGCCTACGAGCAGTACTTC
cdr3_aa: CASSLKAGAYEQYF

clone_size: .
v_call: TRBV5-8
j_call: TRBJ2-1
d_call: .
cdr3_nt: TGTGCCAGCAGCTTCTTGTCGGGGTTCTACAATGAGCAGTTCTTC
cdr3_aa: CASSFLSGFYNEQFF

clone_size: .
v_call: TRBV4-1
j_call: TRBJ2-5
d_call: TRBD1
cdr3_nt: TGCGCCAGCAGCCCGGGACAGGGGCAGGTTGAGACCCAGTACTTC
cdr3_aa: CASSPGQGQVETQYF

clone_size: once
v_call: TRBV27
j_call: TRBJ1-6
d_call: .
cdr3_nt: TGTGCCAGCAGTCCTACAGGGAGCTCCTATAATTCACCCCTCCACTTT
cdr3_aa: CASSPTGSSYNSPLHF

clone_size: .
v_call: TRBV6-5
j_call: TRBJ2-7
d_call: .
cdr3_nt: TGTGCCAGCAGTTACTCGAACGGACACCCGATCGACGAGCAGTACTTC
cdr3_aa: CASSYSNGHPIDEQYF

clone_size: few
v_call: TRBV21-1
j_call: TRBJ2-7
d_call: .
cdr3_nt: TGTGCCAGCAGCAGGGAAAACAGGACCTCCTACGAGCAGTACTTC
cdr3_aa: CASSRENRTSYEQYF

clone_size: .
v_call: TRBV19
j_call: TRBJ1-1
d_call: TRBD1
cdr3_nt: TGTGCCAGTAGTACGACAGGGTCTGGCACTGAAGCTTTCTTT
cdr3_aa: CASSTTGSGTEAFF

clone_size: .
v_call: TRBV19
j_call: TRBJ2-3
d_call: TRBD2
cdr3_nt: TGTGCCAGTAGCAACCGACTAGCGGGACGCGGGGATACGCAGTATTTT
cdr3_aa: CASSNRLAGRGDTQYF

clone_size: .
v_call: TRBV7-9
j_call: TRBJ2-1
d_call: .
cdr3_nt: TGTGCCAGCAGCTTGATTGAGCAGTTCTTC
cdr3_aa: CASSLIEQFF

clone_size: .
v_call: TRBV5-1
j_call: TRBJ1-4
d_call: TRBD1
cdr3_nt: TGCGCCAGCAGCCCCTCCGCAGGGTCACTCAGGGGGGATGAAAAACTGTTTTTT
cdr3_aa: CASSPSAGSLRGDEKLFF

clone_size: .
v_call: TRBV11-2
j_call: TRBJ1-3
d_call: .
cdr3_nt: TGTGCCAGCAGCTACCGGGACCCCCGGAGTAACACCATATATTTT
cdr3_aa: CASSYRDPRSNTIYF

clone_size: few
v_call: TRBV27
j_call: TRBJ1-1
d_call: TRBD1
cdr3_nt: TGTGCCAGCAGTTTATCAGGGACAGGGTTGAACACTGAAGCTTTCTTT
cdr3_aa: CASSLSGTGLNTEAFF

clone_size: few
v_call: TRBV21-1
j_call: TRBJ1-1
d_call: .
cdr3_nt: TGTGCCAGCAGCATACAGGACAGGGGGCCATTTATGAACACTGAAGCTTTCTTT
cdr3_aa: CASSIQDRGPFMNTEAFF

clone_size: .
v_call: TRBV11-1
j_call: TRBJ1-5
d_call: TRBD1
cdr3_nt: TGTGCCAGCACGGGACAGGGCAATCAGCCCCAGCATTTT
cdr3_aa: CASTGQGNQPQHF

clone_size: .
v_call: TRBV5-6
j_call: TRBJ2-1
d_call: TRBD2
cdr3_nt: TGTGCCAGCAGCCTGGGACTAGCGGGAGGGAGTGAGCAGTTCTTC
cdr3_aa: CASSLGLAGGSEQFF

clone_size: .
v_call: TRBV20-1
j_call: TRBJ2-7
d_call: .
cdr3_nt: TGCAGTGCCGCTCGGGCCCACGAGCAGTACTTC
cdr3_aa: CSAARAHEQYF

clone_size: .
v_call: TRBV6-5
j_call: TRBJ1-2
d_call: .
cdr3_nt: TGTGCCAGCAGACCCGACAGAATCTTCTATGGCTACACCTTC
cdr3_aa: CASRPDRIFYGYTF

clone_size: .
v_call: TRBV11-3
j_call: TRBJ2-5
d_call: .
cdr3_nt: TGTGCCAGCAGCTTAGTGCCGGGGCCGATAGAGACCCAGTACTTC
cdr3_aa: CASSLVPGPIETQYF

clone_size: .
v_call: TRBV7-8
j_call: TRBJ2-7
d_call: .
cdr3_nt: TGTGCCAGCAGCTTATTGGAGGACTACGAGCAGTACTTC
cdr3_aa: CASSLLEDYEQYF

clone_size: .
v_call: TRBV2
j_call: TRBJ1-3
d_call: .
cdr3_nt: TGTGCCAGCAATGCTCTACAGGGAGCAAGAAACACCATATATTTT
cdr3_aa: CASNALQGARNTIYF

clone_size: few
v_call: TRBV6-5
j_call: TRBJ1-5
d_call: TRBD1
cdr3_nt: TGTGCCAGCAAGCAGGGGGCGGGCAATCAGCCCCAGCATTTT
cdr3_aa: CASKQGAGNQPQHF

clone_size: .
v_call: TRBV11-2
j_call: TRBJ2-7
d_call: .
cdr3_nt: TGTGCCAGCAGCTTAGACGACTTCTACGAGCAGTACTTC
cdr3_aa: CASSLDDFYEQYF

clone_size: .
v_call: TRBV30
j_call: TRBJ1-2
d_call: .
cdr3_nt: TGTGCCTGGACCGGGATAGCGAACGGCTATGGCTACACCTTC
cdr3_aa: CAWTGIANGYGYTF

clone_size: .
v_call: TRBV2
j_call: TRBJ2-5
d_call: TRBD1
cdr3_nt: TGTGCCAGCAGTCCGGGACAGGGGGCCGGGGAGACCCAGTACTTC
cdr3_aa: CASSPGQGAGETQYF

clone_size: .
v_call: TRBV5-1
j_call: TRBJ2-3
d_call: .
cdr3_nt: TGCGCCAGCAGCTTGGCCACTAGCACAGATACGCAGTATTTT
cdr3_aa: CASSLATSTDTQYF

clone_size: .
v_call: TRBV13
j_call: TRBJ2-3
d_call: .
cdr3_nt: TGTGCCAGCAGCTTAGAATCAGATACGCAGTATTTT
cdr3_aa: CASSLESDTQYF